The T cell receptor (beta chain) described here comes from a study of T-cell memory formation after mild COVID-19. Findings and limits, study-wide: Clones which contracted sat mainly in CM and EM if CD4+, and in EMRA if CD8+.

This clonotype has only a few counts. Its antigen is not identified. Trimming took 2 bases from V and 7 from J, leaving 10 bases between them. The CDR3 is 13 residues long. CDR1 and CDR2 (germline): SGDLS, YYNGEE. TCR alpha and TCR beta cDNA libraries with sample barcodes and UMIs came from 5'RACE using constant-segment primers. Using its own MiXCR run on the 5' RACE reads, TCRdb lists one record per CDR3 protein. The sample has roughly 550,000 distinct CDR3 sequences, about a fifth seen once. This sequence was found in an adult woman who had mild COVID-19 (a few samples of this study predate the infection). Cell type and time point are not known. Sample: PBMCs or a T cell subset sorted from them (not recorded which). The J gene is TRBJ1-5, the V gene TRBV9; possible D gene TRBD1, 6 bases. The CDR3 DNA follows: TGTGCCAGCAGCGTCGGAGGGGGACAGCCCCAGCATTTT. Amino acid sequence: CASSVGGGQPQHF. The variable domain in full, completed from reference TRBV9 and TRBJ1-5, reads DSGVTQTPKHLITATGQRVTLRCSPRSGDLSVYWYQQSLDQGLQFLIQYYNGEERAKGNILERFSAQQFPDLHSELNLSSLELGDSALYFCASSVGGGQPQHFGDGTRLSIL.